Listed below are T cell receptor beta chains from one sample, sequenced in a study of control samples from healthy donors and cancer patients. The repertoire was sequenced with immunoSEQ multiplex PCR; TCRdb's copy has only in-frame clones and lacks some. Of about 110,000 clones in the sample, under 90% were seen once. Sequenced material: blood. All receptors derive from a woman aged 45-59 years in good health. Both conserved end residues are part of each CDR3. Clone size is shown for a subset of rows, as once, few, many or a class of expanded clone.

CDR3 | size | J | V
CASSSFRDDQNEQFF | - | TRBJ2-1 | TRBV5-6
CASSVSGTKELNTGELFF | - | TRBJ2-2 | TRBV5-1
CASSLPGMNNSPLHF | - | TRBJ1-6 | TRBV3-1/TRBV3-2
CASSSAEVGSPLHF | few | TRBJ1-6 | TRBV28
CALEGQLTREQFF | - | TRBJ2-1 | TRBV6-5
CASRTLLISGGDNEQFF | - | TRBJ2-1 | TRBV28
CASSSLMGGTEAFF | - | TRBJ1-1 | TRBV5-1
CASSPSWMGGYTF | - | TRBJ1-2 | TRBV28
CASRLGTSGYEQYF | - | TRBJ2-7 | TRBV3-1/TRBV3-2
CAWGEPRTHYGYTF | once | TRBJ1-2 | TRBV30
CASSERLAGTSDTQYF | - | TRBJ2-3 | TRBV2
CSVKVRNQPQHF | - | TRBJ1-5 | TRBV29-1
CASSLNSNQPQHF | - | TRBJ1-5 | TRBV12-3/TRBV12-4
CASRGPLVNYGYTF | once | TRBJ1-2 | TRBV28
CASSVGGGNNSPLHF | - | TRBJ1-6 | TRBV9
CASSSLGGTQPQHF | - | TRBJ1-5 | TRBV28
CASSLNPTGSYEQYF | - | TRBJ2-7 | TRBV5-1
CASSVDRGSTDTQYF | - | TRBJ2-3 | TRBV2
CASSPQRGVGNQPQHF | - | TRBJ1-5 | TRBV27
CASSVGRWYF | - | TRBJ2-3 | TRBV9
CATSRDGEGGNEKLFF | - | TRBJ1-4 | TRBV15
CASSLGQGEQPQHF | once | TRBJ1-5 | TRBV11-3
CASSLEDRGEQFF | - | TRBJ2-1 | TRBV7-9
CASSLDLSSVNEQFF | - | TRBJ2-1 | TRBV11-3
CATRTGSVQPQHF | - | TRBJ1-5 | TRBV6-6
CASSQSTSGRDTQYF | many | TRBJ2-3 | TRBV23-1
CASSGTGMAGELFF | few | TRBJ2-2 | TRBV2
CASSSTRGSYNEQFF | - | TRBJ2-1 | TRBV5-1
CASSLNRDSPLHF | - | TRBJ1-6 | TRBV11-2
CASSLQGFTDTQYF | - | TRBJ2-3 | TRBV5-1
CASRGGTGTGELFF | - | TRBJ2-2 | TRBV6-5
CASSLLNRDRVTTGELFF | - | TRBJ2-2 | TRBV5-5
CASSVAVEGGDSPLHF | - | TRBJ1-6 | TRBV9
CASSVLQGAIYEQFF | - | TRBJ2-1 | TRBV3-1/TRBV3-2
CASSQVDRFYNEQFF | - | TRBJ2-1 | TRBV14
CATSRDLPGGYEQYF | - | TRBJ2-7 | TRBV15
CASSLSPPIQGNEKLFF | once | TRBJ1-4 | TRBV27
CASTIGTGINYGYTF | - | TRBJ1-2 | TRBV7-2
CASRSIRDTIGYGYTF | few | TRBJ1-2 | TRBV28
CASSLTGQGNTIYF | - | TRBJ1-3 | TRBV28
CASSRVSGSNQPQHF | - | TRBJ1-5 | TRBV7-2
CASSQGSAGVQETQYF | - | TRBJ2-5 | TRBV3-1/TRBV3-2
CASSLRAGPQHF | - | TRBJ1-5 | TRBV7-8
CASNTGGANSPLHF | - | TRBJ1-6 | TRBV4-3
CASSRAGNYEQYF | - | TRBJ2-7 | TRBV6-2/TRBV6-3
CSVAQSPDTEAFF | - | TRBJ1-1 | TRBV29-1
CASSQEGGKNNEQFF | few | TRBJ2-1 | TRBV4-3
CASSPTGSGANVLTF | once | TRBJ2-6 | TRBV13
CASSLAGVDTQYF | - | TRBJ2-3 | TRBV12-3/TRBV12-4
CASSLSSGTTDTQYF | - | TRBJ2-3 | TRBV4-1
CASSQGQGAKWEKLFF | - | TRBJ1-4 | TRBV11-2
CASSLGGASYQPQHF | - | TRBJ1-5 | TRBV7-6
CASSIGVSTDTQYF | - | TRBJ2-3 | TRBV19
CASSLTRGQGGGYTF | - | TRBJ1-2 | TRBV11-2
CASSQDWRPGYAAQHF | few | TRBJ1-5 | TRBV4-1
CASSEDRIASGSYEQYF | - | TRBJ2-7 | TRBV6-1
CAWREWSSYNSPLHF | - | TRBJ1-6 | TRBV30